This T cell receptor beta chain originates from a study of T cell changes during pregnancy in multiple sclerosis. The CDR3 spans 15 residues. The germline gives CDR1 GTSNPN, CDR2 SVGIG (reference sequence). Trimming took 0 bases from V and 10 from J; bases not matched to a gene: 8. TCRdb keeps only in-frame clones here, not all; method: immunoSEQ multiplex PCR. The data hold approximately 30,000 clones, with 91% observed a single time. This chain connects TRBV30 to TRBJ2-2; TRBD1 matches 10 bases. The sequence was collected from a female donor in good health, enrolled as a control in a pregnancy study. Sequenced here: CD8+ T cells from peripheral blood mononuclear cells, sampled in the second trimester of pregnancy. The CDR3 DNA follows: TGTGCCTGGAGTGTACTGGGGACAGGGGCGGCGGAGCTGTTTTTT. It encodes CAWSVLGTGAAELFF.